These 13 T cell receptor beta chains were sequenced from one sample in a study of blood T cell repertoires in COVID-19. Sequencing was performed with immunoSEQ multiplex PCR; in TCRdb, only in-frame clones are kept and a portion is missing. The table shows under 300,000 clones, with roughly 88% occurring only once. Sequencing was done on a sample of peripheral blood. These receptors came from an elderly man with acute or convalescent COVID-19.

The chain has TRBV29-1 and TRBJ1-1; D is unclear. Germline values: CDR1 SQVTM, CDR2 ANQGSEA. CDR3 length: 13 amino acids. V lost 3 bases, J lost 0 bases, and 8 bases lay in between. This chain's CDR3 is CSVEGRMNTEAFF. The DNA for the CDR3 is TGCAGCGTTGAGGGCCGAATGAACACTGAAGCTTTCTTT.

This sequence joins TRBV5-4 and TRBJ1-2, with TRBD1 identical over 9 bases. Trimming cost V 5 bases and J 2 bases; bases outside gene matches: 4. This CDR3 is built from 14 residues. The germline CDR1 and CDR2 sequences are SGHNT and YYREEE (reference sequence). The CDR3 protein is CASRSGQGNYGYTF. In DNA, the CDR3 is TGTGCCAGCAGATCCGGACAGGGGAACTATGGCTACACCTTC. The full variable domain, completed using reference TRBV5-4 and TRBJ1-2, is ETGVTQSPTHLIKTRGQQVTLRCSSQSGHNTVSWYQQALGQGPQFIFQYYREEENGRGNFPPRFSGLQFPNYSSELNVNALELDDSALYLCASRSGQGNYGYTFGSGTRLTVV.

The rearrangement links TRBV24-1 to TRBJ2-1; unclear D gene. Per the germline V gene, CDR1 is KGHDR and CDR2 is SFDVKD. The CDR3 extends over 13 amino acids. Trimming removed 7 bases from V and 1 base from J, with 7 bases in between. The CDR3 here is CATRQDSYNEQFF. CDR3 bases: TGTGCCACCAGGCAGGATTCCTACAATGAGCAGTTCTTC.

A note on this clone: Other DNA sequences from this sample encode an identical CDR3 as well. This rearrangement joins TRBV5-1 to TRBJ1-4, with a tentative D call TRBD1 (6 bases). V lost 4 bases and J lost 0, with 10 bases in between. Looked up from germline, CDR1 is SGHRS and CDR2 is YFSETQ. The CDR3 runs 15 residues. Written as DNA, the CDR3 is TGCGCCAGCAGCCCCAGGGGAGCAACTAATGAAAAACTGTTTTTT. The encoded protein is CASSPRGATNEKLFF.

The rearrangement links TRBV5-1 to TRBJ2-2; 9 bases agree with TRBD1. The junction had 3 bases not matched to a gene; V was cut back by 1 base and J by 5 bases. Germline CDR1 and CDR2: SGHRS and YFSETQ. This CDR3 spans 15 amino acids. The CDR3 loop is CASSLTGGETGELFF. The CDR3 DNA follows: TGCGCCAGCAGCTTGACAGGGGGCGAGACCGGGGAGCTGTTTTTT.

V usage is TRBV5-1 and J usage is TRBJ1-3, with TRBD1 identical over 7 bases. This CDR3 has 19 residues. The germline gives CDR1 SGHRS, CDR2 YFSETQ. J was trimmed by 0 bases and V by 4 bases; bases with no gene match: 16. The CDR3 sequence is CASSPKANRGGTSGNTIYF. The CDR3 bases are TGCGCCAGCAGCCCAAAGGCAAACAGGGGTGGGACCTCTGGAAACACCATATATTTT.

This clone has just one count. The V call is TRBV10-1, the J call TRBJ2-2; the D gene is possibly TRBD2 (6 bases). The length of the CDR3 is 15 residues. CDR1 is WNHNN, CDR2 SYGVQD, per germline (reference sequence). Trimming took off 3 bases at V and 1 base at J, with 9 bases between the two ends. CDR3 region: CASSDGSGNTGELFF. The CDR3 DNA follows: TGCGCCAGCAGTGATGGTAGCGGGAACACCGGGGAGCTGTTTTTT.

This chain connects TRBV25-1 to TRBJ1-3; 7 bases align to TRBD1. Per germline, CDR1 MGHDK and CDR2 SYGVNS. The CDR3 extends over 15 amino acids. Losses at the gene ends were 0 bases for V and 4 bases for J; bases not matched to a gene: 3. CDR3 sequence: CASSEYGGGGNTIYF. The CDR3 region has the DNA TGTGCCAGCAGTGAATATGGAGGGGGCGGAAACACCATATATTTT.

The rearrangement joins TRBV5-1 to TRBJ1-6; D is undetermined. V was trimmed by 0 bases and J by 8 bases, leaving 12 bases between them. Per germline, CDR1 SGHRS and CDR2 YFSETQ. CDR3 length: 15 residues. The CDR3 protein is CASSLERSADSPLHF. CDR3 nucleotides: TGCGCCAGCAGCTTGGAGAGGAGTGCGGATTCACCCCTCCACTTT. The whole variable domain, remainder taken from reference TRBV5-1 and TRBJ1-6, is KAGVTQTPRYLIKTRGQQVTLSCSPISGHRSVSWYQQTPGQGLQFLFEYFSETQRNKGNFPGRFSGRQFSNSRSEMNVSTLELGDSALYLCASSLERSADSPLHFGNGTRLTVT.

The chain employs TRBV19 and TRBJ2-5, with D tentatively TRBD1 (5 bases). Per the germline V gene, CDR1 is LNHDA and CDR2 is SQIVND (reference sequence). V lost 8 bases, J lost 0 bases, and 13 bases lay in between. This CDR3 is 14 amino acids long. The CDR3 here is CASRGQEYQETQYF. CDR3 nucleotides: TGTGCCAGTCGCGGACAAGAGTACCAAGAGACCCAGTACTTC. The full variable domain, rest sourced from reference TRBV19 and TRBJ2-5, is DGGITQSPKYLFRKEGQNVTLSCEQNLNHDAMYWYRQDPGQGLRLIYYSQIVNDFQKGDIAEGYSVSREKKESFPLTVTSAQKNPTAFYLCASRGQEYQETQYFGPGTRLLVL.

V is TRBV19 and J is TRBJ2-2, with TRBD2 identical over 7 bases. The germline V gene encodes CDR1 LNHDA and CDR2 SQIVND (reference sequence). The CDR3 loop spans 16 amino acids. V was pared by 3 bases and J by 3 bases, with 7 bases of the junction left unmatched. CDR3 sequence reads: CASSMDGGSYTGELFF. The CDR3 coding sequence is TGTGCCAGTAGTATGGACGGCGGGAGCTACACCGGGGAGCTGTTTTTT.

With regard to this clone: The sample has other DNA sequences that encode this CDR3 too. Written as DNA, the CDR3 is TGTGCCAGCAGTACAGGCCTTGGCAATCAGCCCCAGCATTTT. As protein: CASSTGLGNQPQHF. The J gene is TRBJ1-5, the V gene TRBV6-5, with D maybe TRBD1 (5 bases). CDR3 size: 14 residues. From germline, CDR1 is MNHEY and CDR2 SVGAGI. Trimming took 5 bases from V and 2 from J, leaving 10 bases between them.

V is TRBV3-1 (or the pseudogene TRBV3-2) and J is TRBJ1-1; tentative D call: TRBD1 (5 bases). The CDR3 extends over 14 amino acids. In germline, CDR1 is LGHDT, CDR2 YNNKEL (reference sequence). Trimming pared 3 bases from V and 0 bases from J, leaving 8 bases between. The CDR3 bases are TGTGCCAGCAGCCAGGCGACAGTGAACACTGAAGCTTTCTTT. Amino acid sequence: CASSQATVNTEAFF.